This T cell receptor (beta chain) came from a study of cytomegalovirus exposure and HLA in healthy donors. Study-level background: From 150 million to 200 million T cells, an earlier analysis saw 117 million unique TCR beta sequences. There were 85 million or so unique TCRs (from HLA-typed donors) in an early data release. Broader study findings: A list of roughly 160 TCR beta chains associated with cytomegalovirus was given.

In nominal health when sampled, donors likely had unrecorded immune exposures nonetheless. 60 Vbeta and 13 Jbeta primers were used in PCR. Generated by immunoSEQ multiplex PCR, the TCRdb table keeps only in-frame clones and is missing some. The sample contains 200,000 to 300,000 clones, about four fifths of which appear only once. Trimming pared 3 bases from V and 4 bases from J, leaving 15 bases between. The CDR3 sequence is 15 residues long. Germline values: CDR1 SGDLS, CDR2 YYNGEE. Turning to this clone: Its antigen is still unknown.

The sequence was collected from a woman in her thirties or forties in good health and CMV-seropositive. The chain combines TRBV9 with TRBJ2-3; D unresolved. Specimen: PBMCs. CDR3 protein: CASSGETTFSDTQYF. The CDR3, as DNA: TGTGCCAGCAGCGGAGAGACAACCTTTTCAGATACGCAGTATTTT.